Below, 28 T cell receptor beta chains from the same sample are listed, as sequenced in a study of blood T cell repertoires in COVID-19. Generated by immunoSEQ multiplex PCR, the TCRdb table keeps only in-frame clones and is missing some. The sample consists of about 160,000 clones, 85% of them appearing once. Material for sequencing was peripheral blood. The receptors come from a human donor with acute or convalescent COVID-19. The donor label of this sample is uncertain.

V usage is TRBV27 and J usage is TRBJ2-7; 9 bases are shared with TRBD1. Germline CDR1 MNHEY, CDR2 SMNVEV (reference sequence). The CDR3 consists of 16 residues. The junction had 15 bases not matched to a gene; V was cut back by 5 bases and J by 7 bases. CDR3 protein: CASSADRGSILYEQYF. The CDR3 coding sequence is TGTGCCAGCAGTGCGGACAGGGGTAGTATCCTCTATGAGCAGTACTTC.

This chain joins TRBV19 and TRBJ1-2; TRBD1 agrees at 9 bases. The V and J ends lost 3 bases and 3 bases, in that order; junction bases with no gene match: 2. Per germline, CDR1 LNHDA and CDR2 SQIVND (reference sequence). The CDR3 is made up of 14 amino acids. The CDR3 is CASSIRTGDYGYTF. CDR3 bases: TGTGCCAGTAGTATTCGGACAGGGGACTATGGCTACACCTTC. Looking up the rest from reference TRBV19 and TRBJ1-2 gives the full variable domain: DGGITQSPKYLFRKEGQNVTLSCEQNLNHDAMYWYRQDPGQGLRLIYYSQIVNDFQKGDIAEGYSVSREKKESFPLTVTSAQKNPTAFYLCASSIRTGDYGYTFGSGTRLTVV.

CDR3 residues: CASSSHYRGSGANVLTF. For the CDR3, the DNA is TGCGCCAGCAGCTCACACTACAGGGGATCTGGGGCCAACGTCCTGACTTTC. V is TRBV5-1 and J is TRBJ2-6; 7 nucleotides line up with TRBD1. Germline lookup yields CDR1 SGHRS and CDR2 YFSETQ. The CDR3 loop spans 17 amino acids. V lost 3 bases and J lost 1; bases outside the gene matches: 7. Full variable domain (outside the CDR3, taken from reference TRBV5-1 and TRBJ2-6): KAGVTQTPRYLIKTRGQQVTLSCSPISGHRSVSWYQQTPGQGLQFLFEYFSETQRNKGNFPGRFSGRQFSNSRSEMNVSTLELGDSALYLCASSSHYRGSGANVLTFGAGSRLTVL.

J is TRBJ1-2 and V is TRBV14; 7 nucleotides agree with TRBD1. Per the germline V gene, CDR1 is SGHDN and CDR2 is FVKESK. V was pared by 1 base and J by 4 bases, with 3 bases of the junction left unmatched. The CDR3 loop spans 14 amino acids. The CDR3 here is CASSQVGTVYGYTF. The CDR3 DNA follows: TGTGCCAGCAGCCAAGTCGGGACAGTCTATGGCTACACCTTC. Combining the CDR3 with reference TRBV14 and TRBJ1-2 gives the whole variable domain EAGVTQFPSHSVIEKGQTVTLRCDPISGHDNLYWYRRVMGKEIKFLLHFVKESKQDESGMPNNRFLAERTGGTYSTLKVQPAELEDSGVYFCASSQVGTVYGYTFGSGTRLTVV.

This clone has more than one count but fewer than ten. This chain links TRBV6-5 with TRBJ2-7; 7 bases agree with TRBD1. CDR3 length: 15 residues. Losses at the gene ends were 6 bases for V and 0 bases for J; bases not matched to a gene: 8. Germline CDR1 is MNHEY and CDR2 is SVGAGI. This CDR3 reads CASSRRGQISYEQYF. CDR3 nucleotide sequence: TGTGCCAGCAGCCGCAGGGGACAGATCTCCTACGAGCAGTACTTC.

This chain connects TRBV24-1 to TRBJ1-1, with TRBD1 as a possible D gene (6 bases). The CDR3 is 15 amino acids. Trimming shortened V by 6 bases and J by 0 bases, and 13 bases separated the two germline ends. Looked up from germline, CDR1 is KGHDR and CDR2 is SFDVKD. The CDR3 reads CATSFYKGVNTEAFF. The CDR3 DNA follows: TGTGCCACCAGTTTTTACAAGGGGGTGAACACTGAAGCTTTCTTT.

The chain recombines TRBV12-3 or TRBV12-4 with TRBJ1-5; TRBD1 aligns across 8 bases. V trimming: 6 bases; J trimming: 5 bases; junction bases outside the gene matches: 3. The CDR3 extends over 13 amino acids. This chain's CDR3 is CASSKTGDQPQHF. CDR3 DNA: TGTGCCAGCAGCAAGACAGGGGATCAGCCCCAGCATTTT.

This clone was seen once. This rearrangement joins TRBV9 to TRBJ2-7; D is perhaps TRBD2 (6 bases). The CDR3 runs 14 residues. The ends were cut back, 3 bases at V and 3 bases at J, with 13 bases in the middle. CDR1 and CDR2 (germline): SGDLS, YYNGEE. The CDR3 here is CASSAREGVYEQYF. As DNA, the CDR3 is TGTGCCAGCAGCGCGCGGGAAGGGGTCTACGAGCAGTACTTC.

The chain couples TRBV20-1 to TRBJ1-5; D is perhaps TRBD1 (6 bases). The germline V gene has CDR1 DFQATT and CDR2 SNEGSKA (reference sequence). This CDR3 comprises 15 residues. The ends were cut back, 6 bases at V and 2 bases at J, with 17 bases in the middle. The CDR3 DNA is TGCAGTGCAAGTCAGGGGAAATGGGGCAATCAGCCCCAGCATTTT. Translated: CSASQGKWGNQPQHF.

The CDR3 DNA follows: TGTGCCAGCAGTCCCAGGGGCGGCGTGGGCACCGGGGAGCTGTTTTTT. It translates to CASSPRGGVGTGELFF. The genes are TRBV6-2 or TRBV6-3 and TRBJ2-2; D is perhaps TRBD1 (6 bases). Germline CDR1 and CDR2: MNHEY and SVGEGT. The CDR3 sequence is 16 residues long. V lost 5 bases to trimming and J lost 4 bases, with 17 bases between them.

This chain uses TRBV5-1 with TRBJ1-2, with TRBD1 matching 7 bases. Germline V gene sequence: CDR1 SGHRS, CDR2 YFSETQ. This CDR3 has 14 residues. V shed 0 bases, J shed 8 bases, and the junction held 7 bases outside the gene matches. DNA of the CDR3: TGCGCCAGCAGCTTGGCAGACAGGGCGAGAGGCTACACCTTC. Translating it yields CASSLADRARGYTF.

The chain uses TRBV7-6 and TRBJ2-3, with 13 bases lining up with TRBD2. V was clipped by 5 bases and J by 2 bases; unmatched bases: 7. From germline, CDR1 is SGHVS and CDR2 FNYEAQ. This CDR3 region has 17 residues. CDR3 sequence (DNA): TGTGCCAGCAGCCCCCCCGGACTAGCGGGGGTCACAGATACGCAGTATTTT. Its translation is CASSPPGLAGVTDTQYF.

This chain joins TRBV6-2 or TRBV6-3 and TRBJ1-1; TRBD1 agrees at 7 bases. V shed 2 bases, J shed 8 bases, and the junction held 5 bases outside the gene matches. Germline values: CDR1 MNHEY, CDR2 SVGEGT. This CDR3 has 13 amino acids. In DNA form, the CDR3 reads TGTGCCAGCAGTTACAGGGGGCGCGTCGAAGCTTTCTTT. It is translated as CASSYRGRVEAFF.

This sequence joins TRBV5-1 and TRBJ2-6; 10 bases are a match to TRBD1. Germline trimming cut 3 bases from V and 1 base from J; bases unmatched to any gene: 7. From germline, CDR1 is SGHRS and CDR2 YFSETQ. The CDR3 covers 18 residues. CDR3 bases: TGCGCCAGCAGCTCGGGTGGGACAGGGGTATCTGGGGCCAACGTCCTGACTTTC. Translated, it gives CASSSGGTGVSGANVLTF.

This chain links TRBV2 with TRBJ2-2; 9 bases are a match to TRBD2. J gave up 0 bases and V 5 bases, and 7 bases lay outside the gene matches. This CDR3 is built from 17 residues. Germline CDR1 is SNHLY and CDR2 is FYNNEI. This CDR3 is CASSQRSGGPNTGELFF. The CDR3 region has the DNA TGTGCCAGCAGTCAGAGGAGCGGGGGGCCGAACACCGGGGAGCTGTTTTTT.

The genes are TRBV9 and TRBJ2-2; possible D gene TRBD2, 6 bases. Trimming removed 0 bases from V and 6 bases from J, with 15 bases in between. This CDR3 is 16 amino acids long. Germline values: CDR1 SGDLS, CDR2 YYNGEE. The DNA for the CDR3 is TGTGCCAGCAGCGTAGCTCCCCAGGGCGGGGCCGGGGAGCTGTTTTTT. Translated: CASSVAPQGGAGELFF. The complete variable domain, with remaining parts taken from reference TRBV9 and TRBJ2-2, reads DSGVTQTPKHLITATGQRVTLRCSPRSGDLSVYWYQQSLDQGLQFLIQYYNGEERAKGNILERFSAQQFPDLHSELNLSSLELGDSALYFCASSVAPQGGAGELFFGEGSRLTVL.

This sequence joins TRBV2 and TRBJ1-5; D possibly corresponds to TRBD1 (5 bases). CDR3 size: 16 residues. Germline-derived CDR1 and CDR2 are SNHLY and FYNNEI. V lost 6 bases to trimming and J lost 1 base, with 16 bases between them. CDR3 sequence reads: CASRGGLRGSNQPQHF. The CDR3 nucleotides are TGTGCCAGCAGGGGCGGCCTCCGGGGGAGCAATCAGCCCCAGCATTTT.

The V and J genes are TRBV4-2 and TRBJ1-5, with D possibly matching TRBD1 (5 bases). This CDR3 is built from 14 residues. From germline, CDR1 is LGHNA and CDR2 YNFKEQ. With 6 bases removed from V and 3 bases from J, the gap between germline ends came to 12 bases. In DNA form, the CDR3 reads TGTGCCAGCAGTCTAACAGGAAACAATCAGCCCCAGCATTTT. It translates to CASSLTGNNQPQHF.

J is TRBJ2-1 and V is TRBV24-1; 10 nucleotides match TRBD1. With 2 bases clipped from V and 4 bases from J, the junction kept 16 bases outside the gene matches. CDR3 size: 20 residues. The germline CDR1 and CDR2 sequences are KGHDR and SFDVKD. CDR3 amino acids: CATSDSPGQGMGRRYNEQFF. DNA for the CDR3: TGTGCCACCAGTGATTCCCCGGGACAGGGGATGGGACGCCGATACAATGAGCAGTTCTTC.

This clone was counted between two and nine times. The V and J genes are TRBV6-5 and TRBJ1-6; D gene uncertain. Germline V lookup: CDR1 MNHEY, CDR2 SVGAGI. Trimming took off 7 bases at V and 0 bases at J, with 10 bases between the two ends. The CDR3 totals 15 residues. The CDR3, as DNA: TGTGCCAGCAACACAGAAAGCTCCTATAATTCACCCCTCCACTTT. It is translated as CASNTESSYNSPLHF.

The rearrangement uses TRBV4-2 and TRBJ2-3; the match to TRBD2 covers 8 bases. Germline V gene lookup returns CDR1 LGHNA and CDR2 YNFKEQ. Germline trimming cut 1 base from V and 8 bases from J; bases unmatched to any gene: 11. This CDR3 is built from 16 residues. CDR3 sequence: CASSQVRGGLYSTQYF. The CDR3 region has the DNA TGTGCCAGCAGCCAAGTTCGGGGGGGATTATACTCTACGCAGTATTTT.

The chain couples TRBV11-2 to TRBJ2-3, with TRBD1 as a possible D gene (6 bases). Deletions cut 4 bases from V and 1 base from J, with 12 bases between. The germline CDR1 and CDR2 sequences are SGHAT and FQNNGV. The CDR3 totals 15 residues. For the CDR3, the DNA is TGTGCCAGCAGCTCGTTCAGGGGTGGCACAGATACGCAGTATTTT. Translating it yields CASSSFRGGTDTQYF.

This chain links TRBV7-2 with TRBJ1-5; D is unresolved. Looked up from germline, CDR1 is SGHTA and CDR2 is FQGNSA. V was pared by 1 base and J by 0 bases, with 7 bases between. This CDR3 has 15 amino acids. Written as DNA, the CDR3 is TGTGCCAGCAGCTTAGAGCCAGGTAGCAATCAGCCCCAGCATTTT. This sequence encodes CASSLEPGSNQPQHF.

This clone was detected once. The CDR3 spells CASSPGTGGTGELFF. The CDR3 region has the DNA TGTGCCAGCAGCCCGGGGACAGGGGGAACCGGGGAGCTGTTTTTT. This chain joins TRBV7-7 and TRBJ2-2, with 11 bases lining up with TRBD1. Germline V gene lookup returns CDR1 SSHAT and CDR2 FNYEAQ (reference sequence). CDR3 length: 15 amino acids. J was trimmed by 5 bases and V by 5 bases; bases with no gene match: 4.

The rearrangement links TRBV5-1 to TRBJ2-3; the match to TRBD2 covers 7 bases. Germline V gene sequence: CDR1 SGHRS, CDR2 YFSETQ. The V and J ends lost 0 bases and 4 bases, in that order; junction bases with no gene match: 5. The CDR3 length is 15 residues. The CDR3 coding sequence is TGCGCCAGCAGCTTGGGCGGGGGTGAGGCAGATACGCAGTATTTT. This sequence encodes CASSLGGGEADTQYF. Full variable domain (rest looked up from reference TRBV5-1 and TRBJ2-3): KAGVTQTPRYLIKTRGQQVTLSCSPISGHRSVSWYQQTPGQGLQFLFEYFSETQRNKGNFPGRFSGRQFSNSRSEMNVSTLELGDSALYLCASSLGGGEADTQYFGPGTRLTVL.

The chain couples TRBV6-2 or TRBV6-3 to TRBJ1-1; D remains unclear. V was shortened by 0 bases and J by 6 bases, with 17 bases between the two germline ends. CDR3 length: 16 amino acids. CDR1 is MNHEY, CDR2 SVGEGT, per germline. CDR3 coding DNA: TGTGCCAGCAGTTACTCTTCGGGGAGGGTAAGGCCTGAAGCTTTCTTT. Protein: CASSYSSGRVRPEAFF.

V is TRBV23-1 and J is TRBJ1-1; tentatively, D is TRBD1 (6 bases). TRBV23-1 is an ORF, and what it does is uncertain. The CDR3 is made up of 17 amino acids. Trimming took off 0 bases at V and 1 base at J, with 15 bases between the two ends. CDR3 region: CASSQSTRRTENTEAFF. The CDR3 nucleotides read TGCGCCAGCAGTCAATCTACTAGAAGGACAGAGAACACTGAAGCTTTCTTT.

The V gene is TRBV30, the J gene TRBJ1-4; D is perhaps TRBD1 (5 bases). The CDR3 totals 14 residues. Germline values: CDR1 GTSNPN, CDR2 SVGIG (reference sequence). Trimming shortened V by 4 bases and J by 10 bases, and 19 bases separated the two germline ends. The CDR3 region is CAWTRDLGEAKLFF. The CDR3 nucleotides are TGTGCCTGGACCAGGGACTTAGGGGAGGCAAAACTGTTTTTT.